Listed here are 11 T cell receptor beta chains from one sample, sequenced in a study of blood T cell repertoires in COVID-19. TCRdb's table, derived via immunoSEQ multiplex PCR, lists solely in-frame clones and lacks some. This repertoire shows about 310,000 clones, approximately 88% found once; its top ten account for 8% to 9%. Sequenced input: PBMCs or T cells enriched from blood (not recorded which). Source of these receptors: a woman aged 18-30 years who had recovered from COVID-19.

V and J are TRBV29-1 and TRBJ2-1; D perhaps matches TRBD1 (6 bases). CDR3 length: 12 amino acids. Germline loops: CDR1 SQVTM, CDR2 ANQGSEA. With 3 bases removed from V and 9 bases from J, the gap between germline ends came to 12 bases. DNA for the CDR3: TGCAGCGTTGATAGTGGGGGCGCTGAGCAGTTCTTC. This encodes CSVDSGGAEQFF.

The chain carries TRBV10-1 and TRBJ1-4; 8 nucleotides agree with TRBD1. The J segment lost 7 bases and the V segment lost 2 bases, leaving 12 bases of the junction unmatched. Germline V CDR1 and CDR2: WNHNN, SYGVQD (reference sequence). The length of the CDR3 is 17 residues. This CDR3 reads CASSEVAGGLLVEKLFF. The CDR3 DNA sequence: TGCGCCAGCAGTGAGGTGGCAGGGGGCTTATTAGTTGAAAAACTGTTTTTT.

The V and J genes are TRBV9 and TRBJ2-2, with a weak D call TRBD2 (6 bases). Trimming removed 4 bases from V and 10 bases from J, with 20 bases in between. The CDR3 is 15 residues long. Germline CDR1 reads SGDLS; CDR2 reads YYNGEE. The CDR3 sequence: CASSPHTQTRSELFF. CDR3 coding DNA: TGTGCCAGCAGCCCGCATACCCAGACTAGGTCGGAGCTGTTTTTT.

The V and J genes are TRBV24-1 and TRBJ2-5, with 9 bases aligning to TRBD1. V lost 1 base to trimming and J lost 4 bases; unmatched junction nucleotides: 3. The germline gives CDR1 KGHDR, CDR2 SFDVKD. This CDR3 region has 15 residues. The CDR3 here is CATSDFGTGRETQYF. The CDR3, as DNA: TGTGCCACCAGTGATTTTGGGACAGGGAGAGAGACCCAGTACTTC.

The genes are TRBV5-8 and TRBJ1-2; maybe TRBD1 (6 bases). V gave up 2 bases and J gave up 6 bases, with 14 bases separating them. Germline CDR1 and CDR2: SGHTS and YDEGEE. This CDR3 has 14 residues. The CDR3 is CASSLNPGADGYTF. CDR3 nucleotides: TGTGCCAGCAGCTTAAATCCAGGGGCCGATGGCTACACCTTC.

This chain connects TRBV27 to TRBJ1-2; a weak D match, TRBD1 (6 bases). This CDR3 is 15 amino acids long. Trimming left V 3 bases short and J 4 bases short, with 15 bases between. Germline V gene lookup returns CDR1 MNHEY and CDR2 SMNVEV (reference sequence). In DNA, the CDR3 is TGTGCCAGCAGTTTCTTGATGACAGGTTCCTATGGCTACACCTTC. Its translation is CASSFLMTGSYGYTF.

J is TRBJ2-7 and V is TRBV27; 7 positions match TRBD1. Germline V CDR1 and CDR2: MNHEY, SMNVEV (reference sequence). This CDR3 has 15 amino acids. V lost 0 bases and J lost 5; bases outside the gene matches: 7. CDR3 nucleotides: TGTGCCAGCAGTTTATCCCGACAGGGATGGCACGAGCAGTACTTC. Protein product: CASSLSRQGWHEQYF.

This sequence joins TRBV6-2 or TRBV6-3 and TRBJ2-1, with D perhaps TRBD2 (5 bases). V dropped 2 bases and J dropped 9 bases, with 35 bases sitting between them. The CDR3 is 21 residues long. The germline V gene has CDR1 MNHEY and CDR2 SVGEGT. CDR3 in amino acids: CASSYPERVVGTKGRLLEQFF. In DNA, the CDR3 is TGTGCCAGCAGTTACCCCGAGAGGGTAGTCGGAACCAAGGGTAGATTACTTGAGCAGTTCTTC.

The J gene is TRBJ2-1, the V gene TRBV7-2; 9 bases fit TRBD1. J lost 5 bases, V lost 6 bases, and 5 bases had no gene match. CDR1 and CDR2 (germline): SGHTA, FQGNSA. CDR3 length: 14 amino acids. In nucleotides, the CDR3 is TGTGCCAGCAGTCCGGGACAGGGTCACAATGAGCAGTTCTTC. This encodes CASSPGQGHNEQFF.

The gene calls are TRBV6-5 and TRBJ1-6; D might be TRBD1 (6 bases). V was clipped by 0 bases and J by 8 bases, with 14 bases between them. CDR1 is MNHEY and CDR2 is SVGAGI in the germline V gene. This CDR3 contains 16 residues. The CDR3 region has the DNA TGTGCCAGCAGTTACTCGAGCCAGGGGAGACATTCACCCCTCCACTTT. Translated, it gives CASSYSSQGRHSPLHF.

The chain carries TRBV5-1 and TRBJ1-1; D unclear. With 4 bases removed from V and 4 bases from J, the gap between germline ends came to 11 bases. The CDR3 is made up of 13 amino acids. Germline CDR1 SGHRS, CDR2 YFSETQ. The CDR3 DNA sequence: TGCGCCAGCAGCCGGCTGGAGGTCACTGAAGCTTTCTTT. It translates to CASSRLEVTEAFF.